This T cell receptor beta chain was captured in a study of cytotoxic CD8 clonotypes in ibrutinib-treated CLL. As for the study in general: Responses: 24 partial, 2 complete; after median about 70 months, around 15 stayed remitted, around 12 progressed. Whole-study findings and limits: The clonality went up when patients responded to ibrutinib and dropped back toward baseline at progression. Sustained-remission and progressing patients' sampling times differed. Clonality correlated strongly with circulating CD8+ T cells and exceeded age-matched healthy donors at baseline.

Comments on this clone: Its target is not known.

Per germline, CDR1 KGHSH and CDR2 LQKENI. Trimming removed 1 base from V and 7 bases from J, with 14 bases in between. The CDR3 runs 15 residues. Produced via immunoSEQ multiplex PCR; TCRdb's table is partial and in-frame only. The sample lists some 200,000 clones, roughly three quarters occurring once. The chain employs TRBV18 and TRBJ2-1, with D possibly being TRBD2 (5 bases). The sample was PBMCs, taken after 12 months of ibrutinib treatment. The receptor comes from a human donor with chronic lymphocytic leukemia. CDR3 amino acids: CASSPLGILANEQFF. DNA for the CDR3: TGTGCCAGCTCACCACTCGGGATCTTGGCTAATGAGCAGTTCTTC.